This T cell receptor (beta chain) was captured in a study of blood T cell repertoires in COVID-19. Study-level background: COVID-19 samples collected from the United States, Italy and Spain covered acute and convalescent phases. T cells, B-cell-depleted T cells, or PBMCs supplied cDNA or gDNA.

This clone appeared once. The CDR3 spans 12 residues. The V gene lost 3 bases and the J gene lost 3 bases, with 6 bases spanning the gap. The germline V gene has CDR1 SNHLY and CDR2 FYNNEI. TCRdb keeps only in-frame clones here, not all; method: immunoSEQ multiplex PCR. The table lists about 240,000 clones, more than 85% of them singletons, with more than 6.5% in the top ten. This clonotype was sampled from a woman aged 70-85 years with active or convalescent COVID-19. The V gene is TRBV2, the J gene TRBJ2-7, with unresolved D. The sample was peripheral blood. The CDR3 spells CASSELSYEQYF. The CDR3 DNA is TGTGCCAGCAGTGAGTTGAGCTACGAGCAGTACTTC. Full variable domain (remainder filled in from reference TRBV2 and TRBJ2-7): EPEVTQTPSHQVTQMGQEVILRCVPISNHLYFYWYRQILGQKVEFLVSFYNNEISEKSEIFDDQFSVERPDGSNFTLKIRSTKLEDSAMYFCASSELSYEQYFGPGTRLTVT.